This record covers a single T cell receptor beta chain. The data were taken from a study of blood T cell repertoires in COVID-19. Study background: Acute-phase and convalescent COVID-19 samples originated in the United States, Italy and Spain. In each case, the material was cDNA or gDNA derived from T cells, B-cell-depleted T cells, or PBMCs.

V was trimmed by 0 bases and J by 7 bases, leaving 10 bases between them. This CDR3 is built from 13 residues. Germline CDR1 reads SGHTA; CDR2 reads FQGTGA. Study processing details: Reference gene primers were amplified, and this amplification served to estimate nucleated cell counts. Assay: immunoSEQ multiplex PCR; the TCRdb copy retains only in-frame clones and omits some. For V, J and clone size, that table is used; D and trimming come from the DNA. The data contain some 130,000 clones, 55% to 75% of them singletons. The receptor comes from a woman in her 70s with acute or convalescent COVID-19. The chain recombines TRBV7-3 with TRBJ2-7; D is perhaps TRBD2 (6 bases). The sequenced material came from peripheral blood. The DNA for the CDR3 is TGTGCCAGCAGCTTAACCCGCGGGGAGGAGCAGTACTTC. It is translated as CASSLTRGEEQYF.